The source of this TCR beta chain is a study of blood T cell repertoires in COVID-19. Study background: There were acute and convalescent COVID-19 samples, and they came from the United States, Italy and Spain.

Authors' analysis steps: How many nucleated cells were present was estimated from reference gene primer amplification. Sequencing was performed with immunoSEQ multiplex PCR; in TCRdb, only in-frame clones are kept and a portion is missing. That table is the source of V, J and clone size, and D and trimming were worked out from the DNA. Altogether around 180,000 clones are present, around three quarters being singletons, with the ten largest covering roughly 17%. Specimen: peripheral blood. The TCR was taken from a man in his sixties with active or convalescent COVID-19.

CDR3 sequence reads: CASRPTGYRANVLTF. CDR3 bases: TGTGCCAGTAGGCCTACAGGGTATAGGGCCAACGTCCTGACTTTC. The chain has TRBV19 and TRBJ2-6, with D perhaps TRBD1 (6 bases). Germline V gene lookup returns CDR1 LNHDA and CDR2 SQIVND (reference sequence). The CDR3 has 15 amino acids. Trimming stripped 6 bases from V and 5 bases from J, with 14 bases between.